This TCR beta chain was recorded in a study of cytomegalovirus exposure and HLA in healthy donors. Study-wide findings and caveats: Later work found that TCR association rates differed between HLA loci; DRB1 had the most and HLA-C the fewest.

The CDR3 covers 16 residues. The V gene lost 2 bases and the J gene lost 7 bases, with 17 bases spanning the gap. Per the germline V gene, CDR1 is MGHDK and CDR2 is SYGVNS. The count of this clone is one. Its cognate antigen is unknown. The primer mix had 60 Vbeta and 13 Jbeta primers. Sequenced by immunoSEQ multiplex PCR; TCRdb stores in-frame clones only, minus some. Among nearly 110,000 clones, 65% to 80% were seen once, and the ten largest hold 3.5% to 5%. The sample taken for sequencing was PBMCs. The sequence derives from a male donor in good health and CMV-seronegative. The chain combines TRBV25-1 with TRBJ2-2, with D possibly being TRBD2 (5 bases). The CDR3 reads CASSEPTRRAGGELFF. The CDR3 region has the DNA TGTGCCAGCAGTGAACCCACCCGAAGGGCGGGCGGGGAGCTGTTTTTT.